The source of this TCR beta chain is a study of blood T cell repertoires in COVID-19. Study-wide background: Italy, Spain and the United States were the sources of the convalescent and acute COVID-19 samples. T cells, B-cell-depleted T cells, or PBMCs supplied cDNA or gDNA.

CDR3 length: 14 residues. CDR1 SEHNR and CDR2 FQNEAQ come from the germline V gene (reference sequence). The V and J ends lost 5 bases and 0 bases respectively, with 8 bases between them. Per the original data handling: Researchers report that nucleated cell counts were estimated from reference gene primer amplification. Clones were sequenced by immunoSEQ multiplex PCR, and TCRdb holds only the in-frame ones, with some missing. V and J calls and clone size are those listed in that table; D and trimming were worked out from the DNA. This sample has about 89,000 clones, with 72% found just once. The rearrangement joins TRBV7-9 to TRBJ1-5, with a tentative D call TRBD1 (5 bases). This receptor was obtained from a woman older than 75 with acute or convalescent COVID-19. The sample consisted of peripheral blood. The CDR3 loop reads CASSKDSSNQPQHF. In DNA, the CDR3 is TGTGCCAGCAGCAAAGACAGTAGCAATCAGCCCCAGCATTTT.